This TCR beta chain is drawn from a study of shared clonotypes between healthy human individuals. Study conclusions and caveats: Among donors, clonotype sharing was expected to be affected by sequencing depth.

TCRdb keeps only in-frame clones here, not all; method: immunoSEQ multiplex PCR. Counted here are a few hundred thousand clones, less than 98% occurring once; the ten biggest clones make up about 0.06%. In the case of this clone: What it recognizes is unknown.

The J segment lost 8 bases and the V segment lost 0 bases, leaving 6 bases of the junction unmatched. The length of the CDR3 is 15 residues. The germline CDR1 and CDR2 sequences are LNHNV and YYDKDF (reference sequence). The chain joins TRBV15 to TRBJ1-2; 10 bases map to TRBD1. The source of this sequence is a woman aged 30 to 39 in good health. Sequenced sample: naive CD4+ T cells sorted from blood. The subset denotes: CD45RA+ positively selected. The CDR3 here is CATSRDRDRGPGYTF. CDR3 DNA: TGTGCCACCAGCAGAGACCGGGACAGGGGCCCGGGCTACACCTTC.